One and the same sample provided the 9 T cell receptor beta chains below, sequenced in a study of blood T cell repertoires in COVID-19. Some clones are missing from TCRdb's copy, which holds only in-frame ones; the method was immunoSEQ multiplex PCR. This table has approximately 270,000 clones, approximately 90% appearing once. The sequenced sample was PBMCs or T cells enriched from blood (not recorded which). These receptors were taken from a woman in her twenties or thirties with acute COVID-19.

DNA of the CDR3: TGTGCCAGCAGGATGACAGGGGTCTCCTACGAGCAGTACTTC. This encodes CASRMTGVSYEQYF. J is TRBJ2-7 and V is TRBV2; 8 bases map to TRBD1. Germline CDR1 SNHLY, CDR2 FYNNEI. V lost 6 bases to trimming and J lost 0 bases; unmatched junction nucleotides: 4. CDR3 length: 14 residues.

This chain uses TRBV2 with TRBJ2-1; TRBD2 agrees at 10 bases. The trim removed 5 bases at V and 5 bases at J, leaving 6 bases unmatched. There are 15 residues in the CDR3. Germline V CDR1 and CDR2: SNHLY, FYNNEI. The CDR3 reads CASSSGTSVDNEQFF. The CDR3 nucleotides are TGTGCCAGCAGTTCCGGGACTAGCGTAGACAATGAGCAGTTCTTC.

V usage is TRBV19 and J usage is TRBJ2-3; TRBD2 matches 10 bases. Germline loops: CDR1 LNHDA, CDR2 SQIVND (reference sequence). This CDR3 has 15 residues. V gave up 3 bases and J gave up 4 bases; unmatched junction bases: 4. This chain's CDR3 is CASSIVAGGPDTQYF. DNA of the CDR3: TGTGCCAGTAGTATTGTAGCGGGAGGCCCAGATACGCAGTATTTT.

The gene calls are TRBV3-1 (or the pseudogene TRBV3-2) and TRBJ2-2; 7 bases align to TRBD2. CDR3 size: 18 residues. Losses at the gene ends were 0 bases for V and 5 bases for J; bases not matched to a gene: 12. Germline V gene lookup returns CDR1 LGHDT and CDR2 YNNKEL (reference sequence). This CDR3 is CASSQEYGPGRGTGELFF. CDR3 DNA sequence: TGTGCCAGCAGCCAAGAGTATGGGCCAGGGCGGGGGACCGGGGAGCTGTTTTTT.

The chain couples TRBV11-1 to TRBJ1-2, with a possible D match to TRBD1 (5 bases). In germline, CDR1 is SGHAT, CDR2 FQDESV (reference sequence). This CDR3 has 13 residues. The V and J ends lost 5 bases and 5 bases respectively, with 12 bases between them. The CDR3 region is CASSDGEGYGYTF. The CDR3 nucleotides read TGTGCCAGCAGCGATGGGGAGGGGTATGGCTACACCTTC.

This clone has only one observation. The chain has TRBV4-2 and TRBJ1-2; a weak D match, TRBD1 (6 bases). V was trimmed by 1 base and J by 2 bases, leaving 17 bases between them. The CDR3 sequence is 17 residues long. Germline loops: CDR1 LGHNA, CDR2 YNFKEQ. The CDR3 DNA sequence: TGTGCCAGCAGCCAAGCCCCAGGGGCAACGGCCAACTATGGCTACACCTTC. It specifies CASSQAPGATANYGYTF.

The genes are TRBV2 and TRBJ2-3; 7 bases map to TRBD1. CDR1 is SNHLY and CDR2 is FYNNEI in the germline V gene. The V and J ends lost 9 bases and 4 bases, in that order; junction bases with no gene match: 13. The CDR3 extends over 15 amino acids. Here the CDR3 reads CASDRTGVTADTQYF. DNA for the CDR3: TGTGCCAGTGACCGGACAGGAGTTACCGCAGATACGCAGTATTTT.

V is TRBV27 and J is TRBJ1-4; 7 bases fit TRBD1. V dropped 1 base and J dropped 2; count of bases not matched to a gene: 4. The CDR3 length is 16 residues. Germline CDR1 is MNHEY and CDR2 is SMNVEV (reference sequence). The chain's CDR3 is CASSLYRGATNEKLFF. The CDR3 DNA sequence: TGTGCCAGCAGTTTATACAGGGGAGCGACTAATGAAAAACTGTTTTTT.

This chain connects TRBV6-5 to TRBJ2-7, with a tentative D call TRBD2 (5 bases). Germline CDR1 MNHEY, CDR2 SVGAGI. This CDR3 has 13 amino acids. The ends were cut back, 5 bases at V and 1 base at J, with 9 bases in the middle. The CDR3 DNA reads TGTGCCAGCAGTCGGGGTGGGTCCTACGAGCAGTACTTC. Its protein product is CASSRGGSYEQYF.